The 9 T cell receptor beta chains below were found in one sample sequenced in a study of cytomegalovirus exposure and HLA in healthy donors. Primers for the PCR totalled 60 Vbeta and 13 Jbeta. Produced via immunoSEQ multiplex PCR; TCRdb's table is partial and in-frame only. The sample yields about 130,000 clones, about three quarters seen once. Source material: PBMCs. The source is a female donor in good health and CMV-seronegative.

This chain links TRBV6-5 with TRBJ1-2, with D possibly being TRBD1 (5 bases). V dropped 3 bases and J dropped 5 bases, with 13 bases sitting between them. Per germline, CDR1 MNHEY and CDR2 SVGAGI. CDR3 length: 14 amino acids. CDR3 sequence: CASSYGRVPYGYTF. For the CDR3, the DNA is TGTGCCAGCAGTTATGGCAGGGTGCCGTATGGCTACACCTTC.

The sample holds one count of this clone. The rearrangement uses TRBV5-1 and TRBJ1-1; D might be TRBD1 (6 bases). Germline V CDR1 and CDR2: SGHRS, YFSETQ. The CDR3 has 15 residues. V lost 4 bases, J lost 3 bases, and 16 bases lay in between. The CDR3 DNA reads TGCGCCAGCAGCGTCAACAGGGCATGGTACACTGAAGCTTTCTTT. Translation gives CASSVNRAWYTEAFF.

The chain links TRBV5-1 to TRBJ2-3; perhaps TRBD1 as D (6 bases). There are 13 residues in the CDR3. Germline V CDR1 and CDR2: SGHRS, YFSETQ. V gave up 1 base and J gave up 4 bases, with 7 bases separating them. The CDR3, as DNA: TGCGCCAGCAGCTTGCAGGGGTCAGATACGCAGTATTTT. Its translation: CASSLQGSDTQYF.

This clone was seen a few times. This rearrangement joins TRBV2 to TRBJ2-3, with TRBD1 matching 7 bases. The CDR3 consists of 14 residues. CDR1 is SNHLY and CDR2 is FYNNEI in the germline V gene. With V trimmed by 7 bases and J by 0 bases, 4 bases remained unmatched. DNA of the CDR3: TGTGCCAGCAAAGAGGGGGCGAGCACAGATACGCAGTATTTT. Translated, it gives CASKEGASTDTQYF.

The chain employs TRBV28 and TRBJ2-2; perhaps TRBD1 as D (7 bases). Germline CDR1 reads MDHEN; CDR2 reads SYDVKM. Trimming removed 10 bases at V and 4 bases at J, with 16 bases between. There are 14 residues in the CDR3. The CDR3 DNA reads as TGTGCCAACTCACCAGGGGGGACCACCGGGGAGCTGTTTTTT. It is translated as CANSPGGTTGELFF.

V gene TRBV19 combines with J gene TRBJ2-3, with 9 bases identical to TRBD1. This CDR3 comprises 20 residues. The V gene's germline CDR1 is LNHDA and CDR2 SQIVND (reference sequence). V lost 5 bases to trimming and J lost 2 bases; unmatched junction nucleotides: 20. In DNA, the CDR3 is TGTGCCAGTAGTTGGCTGACAGGGGGGCTTCCACCTACTGCCACAGATACGCAGTATTTT. This encodes CASSWLTGGLPPTATDTQYF.

CDR3 residues: CASSQSGGYGYTF. The CDR3 nucleotides read TGCGCCAGCAGTCAATCGGGGGGATATGGCTACACCTTC. The rearrangement uses TRBV23-1 and TRBJ1-2; possibly TRBD1 for D (5 bases). TRBV23-1 is flagged as an ORF with uncertain function. The CDR3 runs to 13 residues. V was pared by 0 bases and J by 5 bases, with 7 bases between.

V and J are TRBV5-6 and TRBJ1-2; D is perhaps TRBD1 (6 bases). Germline lookup yields CDR1 SGHDT and CDR2 YYEEEE. Trimming removed 2 bases at V and 4 bases at J, with 12 bases between. The CDR3 totals 14 residues. The CDR3 nucleotides are TGTGCCAGCAGCTTAGCAGACAGGCCCTATGGCTACACCTTC. Its translation: CASSLADRPYGYTF.

This sequence joins TRBV5-6 and TRBJ2-2; D is possibly TRBD2 (6 bases). CDR3 length equals 16 residues. From germline, CDR1 is SGHDT and CDR2 YYEEEE. The V end was cut by 4 bases, the J end by 6 bases, with 19 bases between. This CDR3 is CASSPRLVGLPGELFF. CDR3 in DNA: TGTGCCAGCAGCCCCCGACTAGTGGGCCTCCCCGGGGAGCTGTTTTTT.